The T cell receptor beta chain under discussion was sequenced for a study of cytomegalovirus exposure and HLA in healthy donors (dated by TCRdb to 2016 to 2017). About the full investigation: According to an earlier analysis of several hundred of the donors, 150 million to 200 million T cells yielded some 120 million unique TCR beta sequences and more than 250 Gb of sequence data. An early release that covered about 640 HLA-typed donors contained 300 to 350 gigabases of sequencing data and about 84 million unique TCR sequences. The genetic ancestry cluster associated with self-reported Caucasian donors included 81% of the roughly 380 genotyped donors. The aim of the study was to test whether cataloging public T cell receptors could identify signatures of past pathogen exposure. The T cell repertoires of under 700 subjects were profiled by immunosequencing and related to cytomegalovirus serostatus. Along with the roughly 670-subject first cohort, a separate validation cohort of around 120 different subjects was used. The study combined high-throughput TCR immunosequencing, statistical association of individual TCRs with disease status, and machine learning to predict cytomegalovirus infection status. A later analysis re-analyzed previously published TCR beta repertoires from several hundred donors and added high-resolution HLA genotyping to study TCR occurrence patterns. Rather than using new phenotypic data, the later analysis identified candidate immune exposures from TCR beta sequences and from how often those sequences occurred across donors. To decide whether each TCR beta V gene segment behaved as functional or pseudogenic, an earlier analysis of approximately 600 of the donors relied on high-throughput TCR beta sequencing. Donor age, sex, ethnicity and CMV serostatus were compiled together with the repertoire data. Genome-wide SNP genotypes for about 55% of the roughly 670 donors were used in a later genetic analysis, which treated that subset as a discovery cohort. All discovery cohort repertoires had been generated on a single sequencing platform. Class I and class II HLA loci were covered by the typing at four-digit resolution. The number of typed donors differed by locus: roughly 629-640 for A, B, C, DRB1 and DQB1; 522 for DQA1; about 600 for DPA1; and about 450 for DPB1. A few DR-DQ haplotypes were treated as single units for association and clustering because of strong linkage in the cohort. Among some 400 genotyped donors of the cohort, an average of approximately 240,000 unique TCR beta nucleotide sequences was sequenced per donor, of which roughly 17% were non-productive.

The cohort consisted of hundreds of healthy bone marrow donors. Cohort members were all nominally healthy when sampled, although unrecorded immune exposures were likely present. The donor was CMV seropositive and belonged to the group of 250 to 300 seropositive cohort members. Each donor provided a peripheral blood sample, and peripheral blood mononuclear cells were used for TCR beta sequencing. Genomic DNA was extracted from the blood cell samples with the Qiagen DNeasy Blood Extraction Kit. From a lookup of the germline V gene, CDR1 and CDR2 are MNHNS and SASEGT. V loses 0 bases at its end and J loses 4 bases; junction bases beyond the gene matches: 3. CDR3 length: 15 amino acids, cysteine to phenylalanine. Left in the record is the CDR3 DNA by itself, 45 bases read in frame from the first base. Results and caveats for the whole study, not just this receptor: A cluster of highly shared sequence variants was judged likely to be a technical artifact of the sequencing pipeline. Because HLA typing was unavailable for some donors at each locus, only the typed subset was used in association tests. Roughly uniform sequencing depth across donors was assumed in presence/absence analyses, although this assumption may not hold. Most TCR sequences were observed very rarely across donors, whereas some public TCRs were present in many individuals. Strong co-occurrence of HLA alleles, especially DR and DQ, made assigning TCR associations to individual alleles difficult. A further reported finding was that TCR beta sequences accurately predicted the HLA-A and HLA-B alleles for most subjects in the first cohort. Several of the top co-occurrence clusters appeared to be linked to parvovirus B19, influenza, CMV and Epstein-Barr virus, according to a later analysis. A later analysis found that HLA-associated TCR beta chains were more clonally expanded and had lower generation probabilities than equally common non-associated chains. In a later analysis, the rate of TCR association differed among HLA loci, with DRB1 alleles having the most associated TCRs and HLA-C alleles having the fewest. This cohort had only TCR beta chains sequenced, and the lack of alpha or paired-chain data limited which features could be detected. According to a later genetic analysis, donors in an Asian-associated ancestry cluster had fewer N-insertions in productive TCRs than the approximately 650-donor mean. The study listed 164 TCR beta chains as associated with cytomegalovirus. Most CMV-associated TCR beta chains appeared to be HLA-restricted in a later analysis, and the HLA associations seemed to be driven largely by CMV exposure. For the cohort, immune exposure information was limited to CMV serostatus. The 87-base-pair reads could not distinguish some IMGT-functional V segments, including TRBV6-2 and TRBV6-3, so those segments were excluded. In a later genetic analysis, a missense DCLRE1C variant was associated with V-gene and J-gene trimming of TCR beta chains, and the association was replicated in an independent cohort. Specific HLA alleles were associated with 18,000 or so TCR beta sequences at a false discovery rate of 0.05 in a later analysis. The classifier was reported to diagnose cytomegalovirus status with high specificity and sensitivity in both the original and validation cohorts. A few of the identified cytomegalovirus-associated TCR beta chains were confirmed in vitro to be specific for cytomegalovirus antigens. The authors suggested that the approach could potentially be generalized to other disease states and immunological phenotypes. An earlier analysis of several hundred of the donors showed that most TCR beta V segments appeared in productive rearrangements either about 87% or about 30% of the time, which broadly matched IMGT annotations. Because counts were too low, seventeen rarely observed V segments, including chromosome 9 orphons, were excluded from the earlier analysis of several hundred of the donors. Linkage disequilibrium might explain the correlated functional status among segregating V segments, but an unknown experimental factor could not be excluded.

Turning to this clone: The antigen it binds to is not known. No much larger clone exists at a distance of one base, and base qualities are not known.

Library preparation employed the immunoSEQ multiplex PCR assay. For the multiplex PCR, a mixture combining 60 forward primers for TCR Vbeta segments and 13 reverse primers for TCR Jbeta segments was used. The CDR3 region of rearranged TCR beta genes was amplified from genomic DNA with a multiplex PCR assay. The amplified TCR beta libraries were sequenced on the Illumina HiSeq System as 87-base-pair reads. The original pipeline was this. A later analysis counted approximately 74 million unique TCR beta chains across the 550 to 800 repertoires, and some 11 million of these chains were shared by at least two donors. To remove PCR and sequencing errors, raw reads were error-corrected and collapsed into unique sequences using a nearest-neighbor algorithm that merged closely related sequences. V, D and J gene segments were assigned by aligning CDR3 sequences to IMGT reference sequences. For a sequence to be retained, a match of at least six nucleotides was required to both a V gene segment and a J gene segment. A rearrangement was called productive if the CDR3 had no stop codons and remained in frame with V and J, and every other rearrangement was called non-productive. CDR3 was defined according to IMGT convention as the region running from the second conserved V-encoded cysteine to the conserved J-encoded phenylalanine. In an earlier analysis of more than 550 of the donors, sequences lacking an unambiguous match to a single V gene segment were excluded. In an earlier analysis of some 590 of the donors, a V segment was called functional when productive rearrangements were above 56.7%, and segregating when the standard deviation between donors exceeded 5%. A statistical classification framework was built to diagnose cytomegalovirus status from the catalog of TCR beta chain sequences. In a later analysis, V and J genes were assigned by comparing TCR nucleotide sequences against IMGT/GENE-DB human TR gene sequences. A later analysis assigned CDR3 sequences and most-parsimonious VDJ recombination scenarios with the TCRdist pipeline. In a later analysis, each TCR beta chain was defined by its CDR3 amino acid sequence together with its V-gene family, and reads without a unique V-gene family were excluded. A later analysis removed several hundred highly shared, low-generation-probability nucleotide sequences to deal with suspected cross-contamination and a sequencing artifact. In a later analysis, a clonal expansion index for each public chain was calculated from normalized within-repertoire ranks of inferred template counts. A later analysis computed generation probabilities with a VDJ recombination model fitted to out-of-frame rearrangements, and checked the results against IGoR. A later analysis scored TCR-TCR, TCR-HLA and TCR-CMV co-occurrence with hypergeometric tests, applying a repertoire-size bias correction to TCR pairs. False discovery rates were estimated in a later analysis by permuting HLA or CMV assignments 20 times. In a later analysis, co-occurring TCRs were grouped with DBSCAN, and TCRdist sequence similarity was added when clustering was performed within HLA-allele-positive subsets. For co-occurrence clustering, repertoires with fewer than 30,000 or more than 120,000 public chains were excluded, along with roughly 5 repertoires with anomalous nucleotide sharing. This is the immuneACCESS table as TCRdb keeps it, with only in-frame sequences that have V and J called. A part of the clones is gone; compared with another copy, unresolved V genes explain less than half, and the rest is unexplained. V, J and clone size derive from that table, while D and trimming were established from the DNA sequence. Present in this sample are about 130,000 clones, approximately 84% of which were seen just once. The top ten constitute more than 3% of the sample.

The chain was built from TRBV6-1 and TRBJ2-3, with TRBD1 identical over 8 junction bases. Specimen: PBMCs. This TCR derives from a young man in good health and CMV-seropositive. The nucleotides are TGTGCCAGCAGTGAAGCGCAGACAGGGGCAGATACGCAGTATTTT. This is translated as CASSEAQTGADTQYF.